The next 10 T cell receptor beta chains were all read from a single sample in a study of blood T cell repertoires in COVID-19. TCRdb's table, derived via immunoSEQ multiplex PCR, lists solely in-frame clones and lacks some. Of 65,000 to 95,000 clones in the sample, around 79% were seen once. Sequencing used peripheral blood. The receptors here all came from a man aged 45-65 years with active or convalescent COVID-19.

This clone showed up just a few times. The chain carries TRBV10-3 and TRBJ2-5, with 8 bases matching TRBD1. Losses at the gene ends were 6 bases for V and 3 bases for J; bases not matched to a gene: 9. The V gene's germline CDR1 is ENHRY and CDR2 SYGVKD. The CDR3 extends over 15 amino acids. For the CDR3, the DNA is TGTGCCATCAGCGGCGGCGTGGACAGGGAAGAGACCCAGTACTTC. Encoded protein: CAISGGVDREETQYF.

The CDR3 DNA reads as TGTGCCAGCAGCTTAAGCGGGGCAGGGGGCGATGGCTACACCTTC. The encoded protein is CASSLSGAGGDGYTF. The rearrangement links TRBV7-3 to TRBJ1-2; 8 nucleotides line up with TRBD1. The CDR3 is made up of 15 amino acids. Germline V lookup: CDR1 SGHTA, CDR2 FQGTGA. With V trimmed by 1 base and J by 6 bases, 7 bases remained unmatched.

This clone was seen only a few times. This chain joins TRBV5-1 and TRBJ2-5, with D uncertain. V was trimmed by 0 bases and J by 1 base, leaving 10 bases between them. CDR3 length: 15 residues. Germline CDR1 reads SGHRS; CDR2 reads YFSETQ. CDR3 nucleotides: TGCGCCAGCAGCTTGGCTTCGGTTCTCCAAGAGACCCAGTACTTC. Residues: CASSLASVLQETQYF.

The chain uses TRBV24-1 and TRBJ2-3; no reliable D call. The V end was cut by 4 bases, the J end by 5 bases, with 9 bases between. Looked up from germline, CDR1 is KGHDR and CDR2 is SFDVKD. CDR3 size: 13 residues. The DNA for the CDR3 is TGTGCCACCAGTGACCGCAGAAAAGATACGCAGTATTTT. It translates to CATSDRRKDTQYF.

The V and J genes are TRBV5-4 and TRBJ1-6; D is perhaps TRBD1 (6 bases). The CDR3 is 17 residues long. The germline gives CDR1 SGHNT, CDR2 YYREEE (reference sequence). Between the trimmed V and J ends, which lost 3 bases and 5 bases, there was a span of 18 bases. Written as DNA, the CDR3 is TGTGCCAGCAGCTCCGGACCCCGGGGGGCGGATAATTCACCCCTCCACTTT. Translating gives CASSSGPRGADNSPLHF. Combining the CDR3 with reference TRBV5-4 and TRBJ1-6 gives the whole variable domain ETGVTQSPTHLIKTRGQQVTLRCSSQSGHNTVSWYQQALGQGPQFIFQYYREEENGRGNFPPRFSGLQFPNYSSELNVNALELDDSALYLCASSSGPRGADNSPLHFGNGTRLTVT.

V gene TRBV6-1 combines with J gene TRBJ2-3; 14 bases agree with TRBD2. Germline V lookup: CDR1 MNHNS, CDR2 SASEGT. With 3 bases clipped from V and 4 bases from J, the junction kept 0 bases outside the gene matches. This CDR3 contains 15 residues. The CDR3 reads CASSETSGGADTQYF. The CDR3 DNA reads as TGTGCCAGCAGTGAGACTAGCGGGGGGGCAGATACGCAGTATTTT.

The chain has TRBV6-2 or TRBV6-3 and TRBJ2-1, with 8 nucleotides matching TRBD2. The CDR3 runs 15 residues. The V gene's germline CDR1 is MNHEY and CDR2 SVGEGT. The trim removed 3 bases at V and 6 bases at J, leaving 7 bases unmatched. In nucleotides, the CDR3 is TGTGCCAGCAGTTATTTCGGGGGGGCCGGCAATGAGCAGTTCTTC. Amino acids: CASSYFGGAGNEQFF.

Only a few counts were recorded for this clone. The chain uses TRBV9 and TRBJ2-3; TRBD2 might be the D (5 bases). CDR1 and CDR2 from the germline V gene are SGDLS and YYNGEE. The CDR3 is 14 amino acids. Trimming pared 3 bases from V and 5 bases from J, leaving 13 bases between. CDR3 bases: TGTGCCAGCAGCGAAGAGGGCTTGGGAGATACGCAGTATTTT. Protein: CASSEEGLGDTQYF.

CDR3 coding DNA: TGTGCCAGTAGTATTGGGGGAAGGGACTTCGAAGCTTTCTTT. Residues: CASSIGGRDFEAFF. The chain has TRBV19 and TRBJ1-1; D possibly corresponds to TRBD1 (5 bases). V lost 3 bases and J lost 8, with 16 bases in between. Germline V CDR1 and CDR2: LNHDA, SQIVND (reference sequence). The CDR3 runs 14 residues.

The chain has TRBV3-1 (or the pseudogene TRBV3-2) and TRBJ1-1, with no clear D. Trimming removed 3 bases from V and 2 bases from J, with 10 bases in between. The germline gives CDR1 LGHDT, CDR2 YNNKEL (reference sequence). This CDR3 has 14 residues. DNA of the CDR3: TGTGCCAGCAGCCACGGAGCAGTAAACACTGAAGCTTTCTTT. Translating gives CASSHGAVNTEAFF.